This T cell receptor (beta chain) stems from a study of tumor-infiltrating lymphocytes in primary liver carcinoma. Background on the study: All patients had surgically resected primary liver carcinoma. Men as well as women, aged 30 to 69 years, made up the patients.

Starting from 500 ng of total RNA, TCR beta cDNA was produced with a primer in the constant region. Libraries of TCR beta came from three nested multiplex PCR rounds with slightly modified ARM-PCR. Researchers ran the first two PCR rounds for roughly 10 cycles each with TRBV1-TRBV30 forward primers and a C-beta reverse primer. Each CDR3 protein is one row after TCRdb ran MiXCR on the multiplex PCR reads. Of 300,000 to 350,000 distinct CDR3 sequences in the sample, 65% were seen once. Worth noting for this clonotype: As yet, its antigen is unknown. One base away lies a much larger clone, so this may be a sequencing read error.

Extraction also yielded germline DNA, while blood RNA was obtained from unsorted whole blood. Regarding the study as a whole: The study found tumor-adjacent and tumor-blood pairs overlapped less than tumor region pairs. Tumor samples exhibited a significantly greater top-250-clone fraction than blood samples (p = 0.039).

Germline V gives CDR1 PRHDT, CDR2 FYEKMQ (reference sequence). This CDR3 is built from 17 residues. This sequence joins TRBV13 and TRBJ2-2; TRBD1 matches 7 bases. This clonotype was sampled from a man between 35 and 55 years old with primary liver carcinoma and hepatitis B virus infection. Sequenced input: peripheral blood. CDR3 nucleotides: TGTGCCAGCAGCTCAGAACAGGGGATTGGAGGCCTCGGGGAGCCGTTTTTT. It encodes CASSSEQGIGGLGEPFF.